This T cell receptor (beta chain) was identified during a study of post-analysis software for immune sequencing data. For the study at large: In terms of disease course, relapsing-remitting, secondary progressive and progressive-relapsing multiple sclerosis were included.

This CDR3 is built from 13 residues. Germline V gene sequence: CDR1 SGHTA, CDR2 FQGNSA. Trimming pared 5 bases from V and 10 bases from J, leaving 15 bases between. General study results and limits: TRBV5-6, TRBV5-1 and TRBV20-1 belonged to a set of roughly five TRBV segments that were more frequent in patients than controls.

Prepared TCR beta cDNA libraries contained unique molecular identifiers. TCRdb re-called the PCR reads with MiXCR, one entry per CDR3 protein. The repertoire has about 770,000 distinct CDR3 sequences, about 43% of them found once; the top ten carry approximately 4.4%. Remarks on this clonotype: Its matching antigen is unknown.

The chain combines TRBV7-2 with TRBJ2-1; D possibly corresponds to TRBD2 (5 bases). What was sequenced was blood. The receptor was derived from a girl aged 10-17 years with multiple sclerosis. CDR3 loop: CASSAGPIREQFF. The CDR3 DNA follows: TGTGCCAGCAGCGCGGGTCCCATTCGGGAGCAGTTCTTC. The variable domain in full, with the rest retrieved from reference TRBV7-2 and TRBJ2-1, is GAGVSQSPSNKVTEKGKDVELRCDPISGHTALYWYRQSLGQGLEFLIYFQGNSAPDKSGLPSDRFSAERTGGSVSTLTIQRTQQEDSAVYLCASSAGPIREQFFGPGTRLTVL.